The rows below give T cell receptor beta chains drawn from one sample of a study of T cell repertoires in cytomegalovirus infection. Each CDR3 protein gets one entry after TCRdb re-called the reads with MiXCR. In the table there are 65,000 to 95,000 distinct CDR3 sequences, around 3.5% of which are singletons. The material sequenced was PBMCs. These receptors were obtained from a human donor in good health (CMV status not recorded). Some clones in this sample may be carry-over from other donors' samples. Both conserved end residues are part of each CDR3. A D gene is named only where the DNA matches it firmly. The size field is filled for only some rows; it gives once, few, many or a size class.

TRBJ1-3,TRBV19,11,many,-,CASGFGNTIYF,TGTGCCAGCGGGTTTGGAAACACCATATATTTT
TRBJ1-1,TRBV6-2/TRBV6-3,15,many,-,CASSYSRLGTAEAFF,TGTGCCAGCAGTTACTCTAGGCTGGGAACGGCTGAAGCTTTCTTT
TRBJ2-7,TRBV6-2/TRBV6-3,15,many,-,CASKKGASAAYEQYF,TGTGCCAGCAAAAAAGGGGCTAGCGCCGCCTACGAGCAGTACTTC
TRBJ2-7,TRBV28,14,many,TRBD2,CASSLLSGGSEQYF,TGTGCCAGCAGTTTGCTGTCCGGGGGGTCTGAGCAGTACTTC
TRBJ1-4,TRBV6-2/TRBV6-3,14,many,-,CASSYGGTVEKLFF,TGTGCCAGCAGTTACGGGGGGACGGTTGAAAAACTGTTTTTT
TRBJ1-5,TRBV7-6,13,many,-,CASSLVQNQPQHF,TGTGCCAGCAGCTTAGTCCAGAATCAGCCCCAGCATTTT
TRBJ2-2,TRBV11-3,16,-,-,CASSPPGGDDTGELFF,TGTGCCAGCAGCCCCCCGGGGGGCGACGACACCGGGGAGCTGTTTTTT
TRBJ2-2,TRBV4-3,14,many,-,CASSQANRAGELFF,TGCGCCAGCAGCCAAGCGAATCGGGCCGGGGAGCTGTTTTTT
TRBJ2-1,TRBV7-3,16,many,-,CASSSVGTKGRNEQFF,TGTGCCAGCAGCTCGGTAGGGACAAAGGGGCGCAATGAGCAGTTCTTC
TRBJ2-7,TRBV7-9,16,many,TRBD2,CASSLYDQRGFYEQYF,TGTGCCAGCAGCTTATATGACCAGCGGGGGTTCTACGAGCAGTACTTC
TRBJ1-6,TRBV7-2,14,medium-sized,-,CASSLNRANSPLHF,TGTGCCAGCAGCTTGAACAGGGCGAATTCACCCCTCCACTTT
TRBJ2-3,TRBV7-2,12,many,-,CASSAQGDTQYF,TGTGCCAGCAGCGCTCAGGGGGATACGCAGTATTTT
TRBJ1-1,TRBV12-3/TRBV12-4,13,many,-,CASSSGWVTEAFF,TGTGCCAGCAGTTCAGGGTGGGTCACTGAAGCTTTCTTT
TRBJ1-1,TRBV28,12,many,-,CASSGTGYKAFF,TGTGCCAGCAGCGGAACAGGGTATAAGGCTTTCTTT
TRBJ2-3,TRBV6-5,14,many,-,CASSPGHSGSSQYF,TGTGCCAGCAGCCCGGGACACTCGGGTTCGTCGCAGTATTTT
TRBJ2-7,TRBV7-2,14,many,TRBD1,CASGDYRGPYEQYF,TGTGCCAGCGGAGACTACAGGGGACCCTACGAGCAGTACTTC
TRBJ1-6,TRBV23-1,15,many,TRBD1,CASSRRDRANSPLHF,TGCGCCAGCAGTCGACGGGACAGGGCAAATTCACCCCTCCACTTT
TRBJ1-2,TRBV7-2,14,medium-sized,TRBD1,CASKTGTDNYGYTF,TGTGCCAGCAAAACCGGGACAGACAACTATGGCTACACCTTC
TRBJ1-1,TRBV7-2,13,many,-,CASSLYADTEAFF,TGTGCCAGCAGCTTATACGCGGACACTGAAGCTTTCTTT
TRBJ1-2,TRBV28,13,many,TRBD1,CASSLTGLAGYTF,TGTGCCAGCAGTTTGACAGGGTTGGCTGGCTACACCTTC
TRBJ1-1,TRBV7-8,14,many,TRBD1,CASSLPTGGIEAFF,TGTGCCAGCAGCCTGCCCACAGGGGGCATCGAAGCTTTCTTT
TRBJ2-3,TRBV5-6,14,many,-,CASSLEVSTDTQYF,TGTGCCAGCAGCTTGGAAGTAAGCACAGATACGCAGTATTTT
TRBJ2-4,TRBV7-2,16,many,-,CASSFWQAMTKNIQYF,TGTGCCAGCAGCTTTTGGCAGGCCATGACCAAAAACATTCAGTACTTC